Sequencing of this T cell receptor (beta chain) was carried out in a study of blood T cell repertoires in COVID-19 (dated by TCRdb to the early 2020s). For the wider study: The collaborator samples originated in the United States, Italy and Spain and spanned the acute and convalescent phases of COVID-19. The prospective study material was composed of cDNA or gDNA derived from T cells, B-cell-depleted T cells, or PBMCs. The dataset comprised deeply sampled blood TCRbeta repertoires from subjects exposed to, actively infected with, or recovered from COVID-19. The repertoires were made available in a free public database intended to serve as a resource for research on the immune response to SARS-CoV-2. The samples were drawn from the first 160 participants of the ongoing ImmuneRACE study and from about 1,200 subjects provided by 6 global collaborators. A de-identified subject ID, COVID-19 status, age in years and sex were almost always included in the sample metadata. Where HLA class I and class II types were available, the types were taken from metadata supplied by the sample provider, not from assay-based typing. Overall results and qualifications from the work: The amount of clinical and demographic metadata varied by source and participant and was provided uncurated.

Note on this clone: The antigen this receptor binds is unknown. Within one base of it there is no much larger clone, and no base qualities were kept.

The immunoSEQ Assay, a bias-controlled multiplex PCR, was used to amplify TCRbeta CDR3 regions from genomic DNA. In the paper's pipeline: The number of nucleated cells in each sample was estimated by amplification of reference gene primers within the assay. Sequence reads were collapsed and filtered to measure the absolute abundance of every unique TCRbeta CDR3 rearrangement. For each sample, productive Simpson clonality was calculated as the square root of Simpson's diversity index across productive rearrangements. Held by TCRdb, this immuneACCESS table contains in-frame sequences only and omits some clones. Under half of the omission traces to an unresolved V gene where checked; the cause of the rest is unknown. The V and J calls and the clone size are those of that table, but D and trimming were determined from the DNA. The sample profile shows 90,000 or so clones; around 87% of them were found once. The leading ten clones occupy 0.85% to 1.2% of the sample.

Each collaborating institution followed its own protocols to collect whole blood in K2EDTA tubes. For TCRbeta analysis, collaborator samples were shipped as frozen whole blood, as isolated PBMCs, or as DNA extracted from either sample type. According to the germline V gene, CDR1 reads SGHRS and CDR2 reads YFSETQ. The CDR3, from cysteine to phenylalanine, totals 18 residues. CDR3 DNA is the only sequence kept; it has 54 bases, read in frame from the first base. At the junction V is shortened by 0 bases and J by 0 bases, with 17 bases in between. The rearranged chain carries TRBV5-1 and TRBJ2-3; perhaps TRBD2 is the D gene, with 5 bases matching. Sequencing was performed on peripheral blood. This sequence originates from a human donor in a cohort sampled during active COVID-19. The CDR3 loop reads CASSLEGLSYTSTDTQYF. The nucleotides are TGCGCCAGCAGCTTGGAAGGACTCTCGTACACAAGCACAGATACGCAGTATTTT.